This note documents a single TCR beta chain sequence. Its antigen has not been determined. Base quality data are lacking; no much larger clone is found one base away. This specimen's time point label, per the study, means: cells obtained before transplantation from donor or recipient. CD3+CD4+ and CD3+CD8+ populations were FACS-sorted from unstimulated pre-transplant donor and recipient cells taken from spleen or lymph nodes. The entry originates in a study of graft-versus-host responses after intestinal transplantation (dated by TCRdb to the early 2020s). For the wider study: Multivisceral, liver-intestinal, or isolated intestinal transplants were received by the recipients. Anti-thymocyte globulin induction was given to all recipients, followed by maintenance tacrolimus and steroids for about 3 years. Bulk TCR-beta CDR3 sequencing was used to track graft-versus-host and host-versus-graft alloreactive T cell clones in the graft, circulation and bone marrow after intestinal transplantation. Alloreactive clones were identified by sequencing pre-transplant mixed lymphocyte reaction products and comparing them with unstimulated pre-transplant donor and recipient T cells. A cohort of about 26 intestinal transplant recipients, including one retransplant, was enrolled, and 3 patients lacking pretransplant specimens were excluded. A peak of at least 4% donor T cells among recipient peripheral blood mononuclear cells was the definition used for donor T cell macrochimerism. Instead of going to the commercial service, samples from a few later patients were sequenced in-house on an Illumina MiSeq and processed with MiXCR.

The germline V gene supplies CDR1 SNHLY and CDR2 FYNNEI. Counted from cysteine to phenylalanine, this CDR3 has 16 amino acids. Kept here is only the CDR3 DNA, which spans 48 bases and is read in frame from base 1. V is reduced by 6 bases and J by 3 bases, leaving a spacing of 17 bases between them. What the authors observed across the whole study: The conclusions were limited by the relatively low number and heterogeneity of the intestinal transplant patients. In the allografts of patients with donor T cell macrochimerism, GvH to HvG T cell clonal ratios were high. Peak levels of circulating GvH clones were associated with declines in HvG clones early after transplant. GvH clones were found in recipient bone marrow, and some of the GvH clones appeared earlier in ileal mucosa or blood, which is consistent with an intestinal mucosal origin.

Library construction relied on the immunoSEQ multiplex PCR assay. In most patients, genomic DNA was isolated using the Qiagen DNeasy Blood and Tissue Kit and sent frozen to Adaptive Biotechnologies for TCR sequencing. Adaptive Biotechnologies carried out high-throughput TCR-beta CDR3 sequencing of genomic DNA for most patients. The paper's processing steps were these. Adaptive's ImmunoSEQ software supplied the TCR sequencing data for around 19 patients, while MiXCR and VDJtools were used to process a few other patients. To correct CD4 versus CD8 sorting errors, sequences present in both subsets at a frequency ratio below 5:1 were removed. CDR3 nucleotide sequences shared between donor and recipient were removed because the origin of such sequences could not be assigned. To count as alloreactive, a clone needed at least 2-fold expansion over unstimulated cells and a minimum CFSE-low frequency of 0.002% (template counts) or 0.001% (read counts). A clone was considered mappable if detected in the sequenced pre-transplant spleen, lymph node, or MLR CFSE-low populations of the donor or recipient. Cumulative frequency of alloreactive clones was calculated as a percentage of all sequences weighted by copy number. TCRdb holds this immuneACCESS table with in-frame rearrangements only. Some clones are missing; in checked studies, unresolved V genes explain under half, and the rest has no known cause. V and J calls plus clone size are reproduced from that table; the DNA served to infer D and trimming. This sample is represented by 95,000 to 150,000 clones; around 96% of them were singletons. Over 2.5% of the sample belongs to the ten largest clones.

The sequence came from a human donor who received an intestinal transplant. The V and J genes are TRBV2 and TRBJ1-4; the D gene is perhaps TRBD1, from 6 matching bases. Specimen: unstimulated CD8+ T cells sorted from spleen or lymph node cells, collected before intestinal transplant. The CDR3 protein sequence reads: CASRKGEKLANEKLFF. The sequence in DNA is TGTGCCAGCAGGAAGGGGGAAAAATTGGCTAATGAAAAACTGTTTTTT.